This TCR beta chain was sequenced in a study of blood T cell repertoires in COVID-19. Study-wide context: The United States, Italy and Spain were the sources of the acute and convalescent COVID-19 samples.

The V and J ends lost 2 bases and 10 bases respectively, with 12 bases between them. CDR1 and CDR2 from the germline V gene are SGHTA and FQGTGA. CDR3 size: 13 residues. Per the original methods: Amplified reference gene primers provided the basis for estimating nucleated cell counts. Method: immunoSEQ multiplex PCR; TCRdb's copy keeps in-frame clones and lacks some. V and J calls and clone size are given by that table; D and trimming were obtained from the DNA. Here the sample spans more than 75,000 clones, around nine tenths being singletons. This sequence originates from an older woman with acute or convalescent COVID-19. Sample: peripheral blood. The J gene is TRBJ2-1, the V gene TRBV7-3; tentative D call: TRBD2 (6 bases). The CDR3 spells CASSLGGIGEQFF. The DNA of the CDR3 is TGTGCCAGCAGCTTAGGCGGGATAGGCGAGCAGTTCTTC.